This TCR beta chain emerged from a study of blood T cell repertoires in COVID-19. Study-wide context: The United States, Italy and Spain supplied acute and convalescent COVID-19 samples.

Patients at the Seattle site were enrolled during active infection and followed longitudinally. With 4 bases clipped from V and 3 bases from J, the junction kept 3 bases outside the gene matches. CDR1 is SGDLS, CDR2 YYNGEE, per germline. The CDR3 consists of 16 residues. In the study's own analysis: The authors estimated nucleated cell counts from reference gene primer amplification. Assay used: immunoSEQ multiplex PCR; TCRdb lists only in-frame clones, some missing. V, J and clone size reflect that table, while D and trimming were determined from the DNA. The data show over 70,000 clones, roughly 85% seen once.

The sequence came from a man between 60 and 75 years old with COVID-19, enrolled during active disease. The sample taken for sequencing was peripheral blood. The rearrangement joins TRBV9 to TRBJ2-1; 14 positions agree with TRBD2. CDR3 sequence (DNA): TGTGCCAGCAGCTTGGGACTAGCGGGGGTCTACAATGAGCAGTTCTTC. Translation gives CASSLGLAGVYNEQFF.